A single sample is the source of the 12 T cell receptor beta chains below, sequenced in a study of shared clonotypes between healthy human individuals. Assay used: immunoSEQ multiplex PCR; TCRdb lists only in-frame clones, some missing. The sample carries about 2.1 million clones, around 93% recorded once. The naive CD8 population came from CD45RO-negative cells selected for CCR7, without terminally differentiated effector memory CD45RA+ cells. Sequenced input: naive CD8+ T cells from PBMCs. These receptors were collected from a man between 18 and 35 years old in good health. Some clones in this sample may be carry-over from other donors' samples.

The chain joins TRBV6-5 to TRBJ2-5; D is uncertain. V was clipped by 4 bases and J by 2 bases, with 5 bases between them. In germline, CDR1 is MNHEY, CDR2 SVGAGI. The CDR3 has 12 amino acids. The CDR3, as DNA: TGTGCCAGCAGTTCAGGACAAGAGACCCAGTACTTC. This codes for CASSSGQETQYF.

V and J are TRBV6-6 and TRBJ2-1; perhaps TRBD2 as D (6 bases). Germline loops: CDR1 MNHNY, CDR2 SVGAGI (reference sequence). V was trimmed by 7 bases and J by 4 bases, leaving 14 bases between them. CDR3 size: 14 residues. As DNA, the CDR3 is TGTGCCAGCAACCAAGCCGGGACTTACAATGAGCAGTTCTTC. This codes for CASNQAGTYNEQFF.

This chain links TRBV7-9 with TRBJ2-1; the match to TRBD2 covers 9 bases. There are 16 residues in the CDR3. The ends lost 2 bases at V and 10 bases at J; junction bases unmatched: 12. Germline loops: CDR1 SEHNR, CDR2 FQNEAQ (reference sequence). DNA for the CDR3: TGTGCCAGCAGCTTATCTCGCGGGAGGGGCGGAGGCGAGCAGTTCTTC. Encoded protein: CASSLSRGRGGGEQFF.

J is TRBJ1-1 and V is TRBV15; perhaps TRBD1 as D (5 bases). V was clipped by 0 bases and J by 5 bases, with 13 bases between them. There are 15 residues in the CDR3. Germline CDR1 and CDR2: LNHNV and YYDKDF (reference sequence). The CDR3 nucleotides are TGTGCCACCAGCAGAGAATCAGGGATTGCGACTGAAGCTTTCTTT. This sequence encodes CATSRESGIATEAFF.

CDR3 in amino acids: CASSDPQGPELNYGYTF. The CDR3 DNA sequence: TGTGCCAGCAGTGACCCGCAGGGCCCCGAGTTAAACTATGGCTACACCTTC. This chain uses TRBV2 with TRBJ1-2; the D gene is possibly TRBD1 (5 bases). The CDR3 has 17 residues. Germline V CDR1 and CDR2: SNHLY, FYNNEI. The V and J ends lost 3 bases and 2 bases respectively, with 19 bases between them.

The chain combines TRBV4-2 with TRBJ1-1; D is possibly TRBD1 (6 bases). This CDR3 comprises 16 residues. V lost 0 bases to trimming and J lost 0 bases, with 11 bases between them. The V gene's germline CDR1 is LGHNA and CDR2 YNFKEQ. The CDR3 bases are TGTGCCAGCAGCCAAGACCGGACAGCAATGAACACTGAAGCTTTCTTT. It codes for CASSQDRTAMNTEAFF.

The chain couples TRBV9 to TRBJ1-5; TRBD1 might be the D (6 bases). This CDR3 is 14 amino acids long. Deletions cut 4 bases from V and 5 bases from J, with 13 bases between. CDR1 is SGDLS and CDR2 is YYNGEE in the germline V gene. CDR3 loop: CASSPRGADQPQHF. The CDR3 DNA follows: TGTGCCAGCAGCCCAAGGGGGGCAGATCAGCCCCAGCATTTT.

This chain uses TRBV2 with TRBJ1-1, with a tentative D call TRBD1 (5 bases). V gave up 3 bases and J gave up 5 bases, with 13 bases separating them. Germline V gene data show CDR1 as SNHLY and CDR2 as FYNNEI. The CDR3 extends over 14 amino acids. The CDR3 DNA reads as TGTGCCAGCAGTGACTTCCAGGGTTATACTGAAGCTTTCTTT. This codes for CASSDFQGYTEAFF.

The chain links TRBV28 to TRBJ2-2, with 8 bases fitting TRBD1. Trimming at V came to 6 bases and at J to 2 bases, leaving 5 bases not matched to a gene. The CDR3 is made up of 15 amino acids. Germline assignment: CDR1 MDHEN and CDR2 SYDVKM. CDR3 DNA sequence: TGTGCCAGCAGCTCGGGACAGGAAAACACCGGGGAGCTGTTTTTT. Residues: CASSSGQENTGELFF.

In DNA form, the CDR3 reads TGTGCCAGCAGTGAAGAAACTCCAGGGTGGGCCTACAATGAGCAGTTCTTC. As protein: CASSEETPGWAYNEQFF. This chain uses TRBV6-1 with TRBJ2-1; TRBD1 is a possible D gene (5 bases). Germline V gene data show CDR1 as MNHNS and CDR2 as SASEGT. The CDR3 is 17 residues long. V was trimmed by 1 base and J by 2 bases, leaving 15 bases between them.

V gene TRBV19 combines with J gene TRBJ1-5; D gene ambiguous. V shed 4 bases and J shed 0 bases, with 13 bases lying between them. Looked up from germline, CDR1 is LNHDA and CDR2 is SQIVND (reference sequence). The CDR3 has 16 amino acids. CDR3 nucleotides: TGTGCCAGTAGTACGTGGACGGCGGATAGCAATCAGCCCCAGCATTTT. It yields the protein CASSTWTADSNQPQHF.

V is TRBV10-2 and J is TRBJ1-1, with 7 bases matching TRBD1. Germline V gene data show CDR1 as WSHSY and CDR2 as SAAADI. The CDR3 is 16 residues long. V dropped 6 bases and J dropped 1; count of bases not matched to a gene: 11. The chain's CDR3 is CASRPRQGDRNTEAFF. The DNA for the CDR3 is TGCGCCAGCAGACCCCGACAGGGAGACAGGAACACTGAAGCTTTCTTT.